This is a list of T cell receptor beta chains from one sample in a study of PD-L1 blockade in urothelial cancer. The method was immunoSEQ multiplex PCR; TCRdb's version includes in-frame clones alone and lacks a portion of them. Among about 76,000 clones listed, 75% to 95% were seen once. The specimen was PBMCs, collected around atezolizumab (anti-PD-L1) treatment. The receptor set was obtained from a woman of 80 years or more with urothelial cancer. Each CDR3 is given with its conserved first and last residue. The order of the fields is V gene, clone size, J gene, CDR3 protein. Not all rows give a size; the values are once, few, many and, for expanded clones, a class.

v_gene: TRBV9; abundance: .; j_gene: TRBJ2-7; CDR3aa: CASSVTDAYEQYF
v_gene: TRBV9; abundance: .; j_gene: TRBJ1-2; CDR3aa: CASSSPLGQHGGYTF
v_gene: TRBV9; abundance: .; j_gene: TRBJ2-5; CDR3aa: CASSNRDREETQYF
v_gene: TRBV2; abundance: .; j_gene: TRBJ1-1; CDR3aa: CASSVHSSTEAFF
v_gene: TRBV19; abundance: .; j_gene: TRBJ2-4; CDR3aa: CASRTDGGIQYF
v_gene: TRBV5-1; abundance: .; j_gene: TRBJ2-4; CDR3aa: CASSLGQENIQYF
v_gene: TRBV10-1; abundance: few; j_gene: TRBJ1-1; CDR3aa: CASGGGSEAFF
v_gene: TRBV5-6; abundance: .; j_gene: TRBJ2-1; CDR3aa: CASREPGGRDEQFF
v_gene: TRBV19; abundance: .; j_gene: TRBJ2-3; CDR3aa: CASSISETDTQYF
v_gene: TRBV5-5; abundance: .; j_gene: TRBJ1-1; CDR3aa: CASSFILNTEAFF
v_gene: TRBV9; abundance: .; j_gene: TRBJ2-2; CDR3aa: CASSPGASNTGELFF